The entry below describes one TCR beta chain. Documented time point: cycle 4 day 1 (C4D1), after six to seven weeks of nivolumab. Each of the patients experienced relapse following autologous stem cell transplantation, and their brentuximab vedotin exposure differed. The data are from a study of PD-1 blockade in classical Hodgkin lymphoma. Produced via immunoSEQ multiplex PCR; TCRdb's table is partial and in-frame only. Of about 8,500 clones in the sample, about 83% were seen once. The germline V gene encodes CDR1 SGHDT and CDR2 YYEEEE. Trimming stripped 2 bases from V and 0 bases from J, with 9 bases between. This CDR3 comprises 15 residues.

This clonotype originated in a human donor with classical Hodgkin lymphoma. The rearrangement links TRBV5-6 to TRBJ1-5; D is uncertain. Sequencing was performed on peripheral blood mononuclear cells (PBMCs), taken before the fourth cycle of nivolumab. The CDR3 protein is CASSFMTDSNQPQHF. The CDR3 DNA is TGTGCCAGCAGCTTCATGACCGATAGCAATCAGCCCCAGCATTTT.